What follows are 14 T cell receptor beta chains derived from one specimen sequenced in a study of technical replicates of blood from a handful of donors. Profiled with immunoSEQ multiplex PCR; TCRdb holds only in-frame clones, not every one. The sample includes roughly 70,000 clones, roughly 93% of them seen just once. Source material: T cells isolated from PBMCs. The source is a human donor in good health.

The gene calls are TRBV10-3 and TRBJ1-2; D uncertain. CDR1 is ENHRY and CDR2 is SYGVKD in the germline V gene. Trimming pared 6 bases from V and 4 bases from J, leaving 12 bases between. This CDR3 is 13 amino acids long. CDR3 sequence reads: CAIRDSTSYGYTF. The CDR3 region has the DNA TGTGCCATCAGAGATAGCACCAGCTATGGCTACACCTTC.

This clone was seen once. CDR3 sequence (DNA): TGTGCCAGCACAGCAGGGGGCGACGAGACCCAGTACTTC. Translating it yields CASTAGGDETQYF. The rearrangement joins TRBV28 to TRBJ2-5, with TRBD1 identical over 8 bases. Unmatched junction bases numbered 6, after V lost 7 bases and J lost 5 bases. The CDR3 loop spans 13 amino acids. CDR1 is MDHEN, CDR2 SYDVKM, per germline.

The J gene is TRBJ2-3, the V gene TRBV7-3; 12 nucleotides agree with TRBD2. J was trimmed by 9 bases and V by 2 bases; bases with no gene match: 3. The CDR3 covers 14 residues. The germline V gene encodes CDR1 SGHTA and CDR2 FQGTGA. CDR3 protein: CASSLGLAGGTQYF. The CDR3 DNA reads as TGTGCCAGCAGCTTAGGGCTAGCGGGAGGGACGCAGTATTTT.

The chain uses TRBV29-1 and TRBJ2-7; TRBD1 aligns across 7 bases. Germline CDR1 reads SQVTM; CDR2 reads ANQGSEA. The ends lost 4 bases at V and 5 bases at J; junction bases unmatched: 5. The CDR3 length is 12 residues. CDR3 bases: TGCAGCGTTGCGGACAGGTGGGACGAGCAGTACTTC. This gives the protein CSVADRWDEQYF.

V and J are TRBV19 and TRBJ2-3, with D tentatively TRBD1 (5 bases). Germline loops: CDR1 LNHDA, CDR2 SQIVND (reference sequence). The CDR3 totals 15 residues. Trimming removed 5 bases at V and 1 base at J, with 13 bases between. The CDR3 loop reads CASSPRETGTDTQYF. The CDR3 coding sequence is TGTGCCAGTAGTCCAAGAGAGACAGGCACAGATACGCAGTATTTT.

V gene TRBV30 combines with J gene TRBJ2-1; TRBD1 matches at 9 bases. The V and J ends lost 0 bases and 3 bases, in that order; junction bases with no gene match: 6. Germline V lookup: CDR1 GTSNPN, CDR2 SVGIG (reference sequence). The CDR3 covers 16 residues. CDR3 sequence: CAWSVIGQGSYNEQFF. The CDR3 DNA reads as TGTGCCTGGAGTGTAATAGGACAGGGGAGCTACAATGAGCAGTTCTTC.

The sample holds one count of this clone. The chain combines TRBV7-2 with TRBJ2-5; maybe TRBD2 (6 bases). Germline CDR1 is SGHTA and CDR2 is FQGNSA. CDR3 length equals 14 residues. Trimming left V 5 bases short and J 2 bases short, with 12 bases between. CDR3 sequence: CASSPGTFQETQYF. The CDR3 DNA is TGTGCCAGCAGCCCAGGGACTTTTCAAGAGACCCAGTACTTC.

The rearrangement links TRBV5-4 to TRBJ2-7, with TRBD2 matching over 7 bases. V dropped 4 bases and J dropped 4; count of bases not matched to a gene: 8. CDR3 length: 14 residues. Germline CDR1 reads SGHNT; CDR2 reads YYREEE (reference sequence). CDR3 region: CASSRAGRGYEQYF. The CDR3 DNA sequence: TGTGCCAGCAGCAGAGCGGGACGAGGGTACGAGCAGTACTTC.

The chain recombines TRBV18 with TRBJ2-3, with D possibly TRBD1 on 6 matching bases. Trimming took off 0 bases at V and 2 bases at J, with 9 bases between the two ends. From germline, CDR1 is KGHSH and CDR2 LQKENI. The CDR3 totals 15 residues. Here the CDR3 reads CASSPPGHTTDTQYF. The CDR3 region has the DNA TGTGCCAGCTCACCACCGGGACACACCACAGATACGCAGTATTTT. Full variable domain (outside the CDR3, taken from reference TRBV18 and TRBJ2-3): NAGVMQNPRHLVRRRGQEARLRCSPMKGHSHVYWYRQLPEEGLKFMVYLQKENIIDESGMPKERFSAEFPKEGPSILRIQQVVRGDSAAYFCASSPPGHTTDTQYFGPGTRLTVL.

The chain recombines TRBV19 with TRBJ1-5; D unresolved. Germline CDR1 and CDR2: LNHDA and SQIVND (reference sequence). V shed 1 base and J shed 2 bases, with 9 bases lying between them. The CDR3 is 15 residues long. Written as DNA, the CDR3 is TGTGCCAGTAGTATAGTTATTTCGGGCAATCAGCCCCAGCATTTT. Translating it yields CASSIVISGNQPQHF.

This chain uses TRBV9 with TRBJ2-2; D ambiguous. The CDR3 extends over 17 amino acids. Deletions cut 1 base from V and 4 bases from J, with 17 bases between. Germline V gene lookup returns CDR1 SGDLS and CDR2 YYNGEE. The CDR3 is CASSVNRNAGGTGELFF. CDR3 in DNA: TGTGCCAGCAGCGTAAATCGTAATGCCGGCGGCACCGGGGAGCTGTTTTTT.

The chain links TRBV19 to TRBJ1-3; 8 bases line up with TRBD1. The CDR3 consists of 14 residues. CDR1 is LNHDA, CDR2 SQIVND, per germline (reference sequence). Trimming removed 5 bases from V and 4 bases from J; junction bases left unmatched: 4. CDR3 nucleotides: TGTGCCAGTAGTGGGACAGGATCGGGAAACACCATATATTTT. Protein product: CASSGTGSGNTIYF.

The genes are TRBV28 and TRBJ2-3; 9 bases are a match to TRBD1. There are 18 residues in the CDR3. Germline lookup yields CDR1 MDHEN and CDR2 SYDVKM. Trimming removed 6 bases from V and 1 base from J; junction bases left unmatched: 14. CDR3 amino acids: CASSAHPGTGYGTDTQYF. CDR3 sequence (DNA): TGTGCCAGCAGCGCCCACCCTGGGACAGGGTATGGCACAGATACGCAGTATTTT.

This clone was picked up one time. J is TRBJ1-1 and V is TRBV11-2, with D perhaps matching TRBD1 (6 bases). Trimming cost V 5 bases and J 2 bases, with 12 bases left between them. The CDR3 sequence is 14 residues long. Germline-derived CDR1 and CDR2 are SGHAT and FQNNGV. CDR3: CASSPRGANTEAFF. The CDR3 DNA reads TGTGCCAGCAGCCCCAGGGGTGCAAACACTGAAGCTTTCTTT.